This T cell receptor (beta chain) originates from a study of blood T cell repertoires in COVID-19. Produced via immunoSEQ multiplex PCR; TCRdb's table is partial and in-frame only. The repertoire holds more than 150,000 clones, with around four fifths as singletons. This clone has only a few counts. Enrolled through a virtual design, the participants were between roughly 18 and 89 years of age and came from fewer than 30 US areas. Sequences were obtained from PBMCs or T cells enriched from blood (not recorded which). The clonotype comes from a man between 40 and 49 years old who had recovered from COVID-19.

The DNA for the CDR3 is TGTGCCAGCAGCTTGGCAGCGGGGGGTAATAATTCACCCCTCCACTTT. Translated: CASSLAAGGNNSPLHF. V and J are TRBV5-4 and TRBJ1-6; possibly TRBD1 for D (5 bases). Trimming removed 0 bases from V and 5 bases from J, with 12 bases in between. The CDR3 length is 16 residues. Germline V lookup: CDR1 SGHNT, CDR2 YYREEE (reference sequence).